The present T cell receptor beta chain was sequenced within a study of cytomegalovirus exposure and HLA in healthy donors. Germline V CDR1 and CDR2: SGHVS, FNYEAQ. This CDR3 has 14 residues. The V end lost 6 bases, the J end lost 2 bases, and 14 bases lay between the germline ends. 60 Vbeta and 13 Jbeta primers were used in PCR. Libraries were prepared by immunoSEQ multiplex PCR; TCRdb keeps only in-frame clonotypes and omits some of them. The table includes 140,000 to 150,000 clones, roughly two thirds detected once. The V gene is TRBV7-6, the J gene TRBJ2-7, with a weak D call TRBD1 (7 bases). The sequence derives from a male donor in good health and CMV-seronegative. Sequences were obtained from PBMCs. The chain's CDR3 is CASSRDSGPYEQYF. The CDR3 DNA reads TGTGCCAGCAGTCGGGACAGCGGGCCCTACGAGCAGTACTTC.